This T cell receptor beta chain was sequenced during a study of control samples from healthy donors and cancer patients. This clone appeared a single time. The method was immunoSEQ multiplex PCR; TCRdb's version includes in-frame clones alone and lacks a portion of them. The table includes 100,000 to 150,000 clones, 87% detected once. The CDR3 is 16 amino acids. Germline assignment: CDR1 SGHNT and CDR2 YYREEE (reference sequence). Trimming cost V 0 bases and J 3 bases, with 15 bases left between them. This receptor was obtained from a young man in good health. The sequencing sample was made of blood. The rearrangement joins TRBV5-4 to TRBJ1-1, with D hard to call. The CDR3 reads CASSLGSRREDTEAFF. DNA of the CDR3: TGTGCCAGCAGCTTGGGGAGCCGAAGAGAGGACACTGAAGCTTTCTTT.